The clone carrying this TCR beta chain was counted at least ten times. Its antigen is unidentified. These data are taken from a study of spatial heterogeneity in lung cancer. Study at large: Counts of TCR transcripts in tumor regions correlated strongly with a T cell module score (derived from matched bulk RNA-seq).

Study-level findings and limits: Tumor mutation count correlated with how many alpha and beta TCRs expanded intratumorally.

This sample's time point: sample taken at primary tumor resection. Whole RNA came from tumor, nontumor lung or frozen PBMC and was sequenced without being sorted. TCRdb recomputed calls from the 5' RACE reads with MiXCR, one row per CDR3 protein. The sample contains some 12,000 distinct CDR3 sequences, 12% of which appear only once. Here the sequenced sample was lung tumor tissue, taken at surgery. The receptor comes from a male donor with early-stage non-small cell lung cancer.

CDR3 sequence (DNA): TGTGCCAGCTCACCACCCCTGGGGGTCGAGCAGTACTTC. Translation gives CASSPPLGVEQYF. This sequence joins TRBV18 and TRBJ2-7; tentatively, D is TRBD1 or TRBD2 (5 bases each). The V gene's germline CDR1 is KGHSH and CDR2 LQKENI. The CDR3 covers 13 residues. Trimming pared 0 bases from V and 6 bases from J, leaving 9 bases between. Filled out from reference TRBV18 and TRBJ2-7, the complete variable domain reads NAGVMQNPRHLVRRRGQEARLRCSPMKGHSHVYWYRQLPEEGLKFMVYLQKENIIDESGMPKERFSAEFPKEGPSILRIQQVVRGDSAAYFCASSPPLGVEQYFGPGTRLTVT.